This T cell receptor (beta chain) originates from a study of T-cell reconstitution after alpha-beta-depleted transplantation in children. TCRbeta library preparation incorporated unique molecular identifiers. TCRdb itself ran the PCR reads through MiXCR, one entry per CDR3 protein. The data contain a few hundred thousand distinct CDR3 sequences, 9% to 12% of them singletons. This clonotype has more than one count but fewer than ten. CDR3 length: 18 residues. V gave up 2 bases and J gave up 0 bases; unmatched junction bases: 11. Germline loops: CDR1 DFQATT, CDR2 SNEGSKA (reference sequence). The clonotype was recovered from a human donor who donated a stem cell graft to a child with acute lymphoblastic leukemia. The rearrangement links TRBV20-1 to TRBJ2-1; 9 bases match TRBD2. The source material was PBMCs from the stem cell graft donor, sampled from the stem cell graft. CDR3 region: CSARRAGGIKSSYNEQFF. CDR3 in DNA: TGCAGTGCTAGAAGGGCGGGAGGGATAAAGAGCTCCTACAATGAGCAGTTCTTC.